What follows are 11 T cell receptor beta chains derived from one specimen sequenced in a study of blood T cell repertoires in COVID-19. This table comes from immunoSEQ multiplex PCR, and its TCRdb copy is limited to in-frame clones, with some not included. The sample has more than 50,000 clones; around nine tenths are singletons. The sequenced sample was peripheral blood. The source is a human donor in a cohort sampled during active COVID-19.

V usage is TRBV19 and J usage is TRBJ2-7, with TRBD1 matching over 7 bases. CDR1 LNHDA and CDR2 SQIVND come from the germline V gene (reference sequence). The CDR3 runs to 13 residues. Trimming took 10 bases from V and 0 from J; bases not matched to a gene: 6. The CDR3 nucleotides read TGTGCCACGAAACAGGGGAGCTCCTACGAGCAGTACTTC. Residues: CATKQGSSYEQYF.

J is TRBJ1-4 and V is TRBV28; no reliable D call. Between the trimmed V and J ends, which lost 3 bases and 7 bases, there was a span of 12 bases. The CDR3 spans 14 residues. From germline, CDR1 is MDHEN and CDR2 SYDVKM. CDR3 amino acids: CASSFGSRSEKLFF. CDR3 sequence (DNA): TGTGCCAGCAGTTTTGGCAGTCGGAGTGAAAAACTGTTTTTT.

This clone was seen more than once but under ten times. The sample carries other DNA sequences with the same CDR3. The chain carries TRBV6-2 or TRBV6-3 and TRBJ1-5; possible D gene TRBD1, 5 bases. Germline V CDR1 and CDR2: MNHEY, SVGEGT. The CDR3 consists of 13 residues. The V end lost 6 bases, the J end lost 2 bases, and 8 bases lay between the germline ends. CDR3 protein: CASSPRGNQPQHF. CDR3 nucleotides: TGTGCCAGCAGCCCCAGGGGCAATCAGCCCCAGCATTTT.

Within the sample, this clone is medium-sized. The chain recombines TRBV7-9 with TRBJ1-2; tentatively, D is TRBD1 (5 bases). CDR3 size: 14 residues. V was clipped by 1 base and J by 6 bases, with 12 bases between them. CDR1 is SEHNR, CDR2 FQNEAQ, per germline (reference sequence). Here the CDR3 reads CASSLGPGWDGYTF. For the CDR3, the DNA is TGTGCCAGCAGCTTAGGCCCAGGGTGGGATGGCTACACCTTC. Drawing the rest from reference TRBV7-9 and TRBJ1-2, the complete variable domain is DTGVSQNPRHKITKRGQNVTFRCDPISEHNRLYWYRQTLGQGPEFLTYFQNEAQLEKSRLLSDRFSAERPKGSFSTLEIQRTEQGDSAMYLCASSLGPGWDGYTFGSGTRLTVV.

CDR3: CASSPQQRGGEKLFF. In DNA form, the CDR3 reads TGTGCCAGCAGCCCACAACAACGGGGAGGCGAAAAACTGTTTTTT. The chain is built from TRBV9 and TRBJ1-4; no firm D call. Germline V CDR1 and CDR2: SGDLS, YYNGEE. V gave up 4 bases and J gave up 8 bases, with 18 bases separating them. This CDR3 region has 15 residues.

This clone was picked up one time. J is TRBJ2-3 and V is TRBV5-8; 10 bases are a match to TRBD1. The germline V gene encodes CDR1 SGHTS and CDR2 YDEGEE. The CDR3 covers 15 residues. The V gene end was trimmed by 4 bases and the J gene end by 3 bases; junction bases not matched to a gene: 5. CDR3 bases: TGTGCCAGCAGCGAAGGGACAGGGGTGACAGATACGCAGTATTTT. Translation gives CASSEGTGVTDTQYF.

The chain recombines TRBV7-2 with TRBJ2-7; D gene ambiguous. CDR3 length: 15 amino acids. Germline CDR1 is SGHTA and CDR2 is FQGNSA. Trimming stripped 1 base from V and 0 bases from J, with 10 bases between. In nucleotides, the CDR3 is TGTGCCAGCAGCTTAGGTCCGAGTTCCTCCTACGAGCAGTACTTC. Translating gives CASSLGPSSSYEQYF.

The chain has TRBV5-1 and TRBJ1-2, with a possible D match to TRBD1 (5 bases). The CDR3 is 15 residues long. V was shortened by 4 bases and J by 1 base, with 14 bases between the two germline ends. Germline V gene lookup returns CDR1 SGHRS and CDR2 YFSETQ. In DNA form, the CDR3 reads TGCGCCAGCAGCGCACGTCTGGGGGGTAACTATGGCTACACCTTC. Residues: CASSARLGGNYGYTF.

This chain joins TRBV6-2 or TRBV6-3 and TRBJ1-2; 8 positions match TRBD1. Germline CDR1 is MNHEY and CDR2 is SVGEGT. This CDR3 contains 12 residues. J lost 8 bases, V lost 4 bases, and 3 bases had no gene match. CDR3 protein: CASSWTGTGYTF. The CDR3 coding sequence is TGTGCCAGCAGTTGGACAGGGACCGGCTACACCTTC.

This clone was detected a few times. In the same sample, other DNA sequences code for this CDR3. J is TRBJ1-2 and V is TRBV4-2, with 7 bases aligning to TRBD1. In germline, CDR1 is LGHNA, CDR2 YNFKEQ. The CDR3 totals 14 residues. V was pared by 3 bases and J by 5 bases, with 6 bases of the junction left unmatched. The CDR3, as DNA: TGTGCCAGCAGCCAGGCCGGGACAGCTTATGGCTACACCTTC. Translation gives CASSQAGTAYGYTF.

A note on this clone: Relative to the germline gene, one junction end is altered; a read error may explain this. This chain links TRBV30 with TRBJ1-1; a weak D match, TRBD1 (6 bases). This CDR3 spans 11 amino acids. CDR1 and CDR2 (germline): GTSNPN, SVGIG (reference sequence). CDR3 region: CACRRDTEAFF. DNA of the CDR3: TGTGCCTGCCGTCGGGACACAGAAGCTTTCTTT.